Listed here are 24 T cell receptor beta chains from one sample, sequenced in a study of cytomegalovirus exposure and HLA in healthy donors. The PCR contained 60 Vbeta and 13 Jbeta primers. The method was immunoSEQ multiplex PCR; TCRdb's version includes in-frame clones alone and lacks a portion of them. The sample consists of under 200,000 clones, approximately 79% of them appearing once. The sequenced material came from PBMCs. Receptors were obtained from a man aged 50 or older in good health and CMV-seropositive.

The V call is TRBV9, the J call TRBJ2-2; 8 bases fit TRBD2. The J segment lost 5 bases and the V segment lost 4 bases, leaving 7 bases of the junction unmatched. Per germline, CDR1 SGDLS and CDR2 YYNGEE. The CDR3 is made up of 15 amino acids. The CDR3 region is CASSRRGGQTGELFF. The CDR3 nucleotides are TGTGCCAGCAGCCGACGGGGGGGCCAAACCGGGGAGCTGTTTTTT.

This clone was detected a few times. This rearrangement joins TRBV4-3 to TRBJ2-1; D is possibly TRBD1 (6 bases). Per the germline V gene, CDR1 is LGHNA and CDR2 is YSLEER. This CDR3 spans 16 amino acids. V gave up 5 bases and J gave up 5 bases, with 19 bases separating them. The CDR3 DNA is TGCGCCAGCAGCGCACCCCCGGTAGGGGGTGACAATGAGCAGTTCTTC. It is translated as CASSAPPVGGDNEQFF.

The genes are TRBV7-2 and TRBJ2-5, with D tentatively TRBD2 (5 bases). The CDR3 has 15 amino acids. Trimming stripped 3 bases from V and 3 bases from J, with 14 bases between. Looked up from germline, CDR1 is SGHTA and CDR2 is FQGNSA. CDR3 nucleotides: TGTGCCAGCAGCTTGGCTAGGACGGGAAAAGAGACCCAGTACTTC. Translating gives CASSLARTGKETQYF.

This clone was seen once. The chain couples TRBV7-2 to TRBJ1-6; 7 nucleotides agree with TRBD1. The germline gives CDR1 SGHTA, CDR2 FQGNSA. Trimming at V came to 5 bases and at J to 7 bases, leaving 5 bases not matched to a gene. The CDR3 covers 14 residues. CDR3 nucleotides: TGTGCCAGCAGCATCCGGGACAGAAATTCACCCCTCCACTTT. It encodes CASSIRDRNSPLHF.

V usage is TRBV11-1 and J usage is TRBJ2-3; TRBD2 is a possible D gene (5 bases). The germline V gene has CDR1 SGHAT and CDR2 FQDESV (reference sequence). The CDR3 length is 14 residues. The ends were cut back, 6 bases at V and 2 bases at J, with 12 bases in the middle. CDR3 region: CASRSGINTDTQYF. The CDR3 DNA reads TGTGCCAGCAGGTCGGGGATTAACACAGATACGCAGTATTTT.

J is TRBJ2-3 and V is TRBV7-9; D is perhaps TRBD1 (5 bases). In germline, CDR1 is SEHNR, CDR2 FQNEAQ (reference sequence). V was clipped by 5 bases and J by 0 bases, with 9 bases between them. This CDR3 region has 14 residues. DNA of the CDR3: TGTGCCAGCAGCCCTGGGGCTAGCACAGATACGCAGTATTTT. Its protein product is CASSPGASTDTQYF.

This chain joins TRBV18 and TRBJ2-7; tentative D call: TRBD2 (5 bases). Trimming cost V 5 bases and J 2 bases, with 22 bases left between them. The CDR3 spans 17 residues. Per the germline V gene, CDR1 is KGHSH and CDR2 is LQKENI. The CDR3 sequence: CASSKGTIGRGPYEQYF. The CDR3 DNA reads TGTGCCAGCTCAAAGGGTACGATCGGTCGCGGGCCCTACGAGCAGTACTTC. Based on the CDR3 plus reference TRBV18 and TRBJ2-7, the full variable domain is NAGVMQNPRHLVRRRGQEARLRCSPMKGHSHVYWYRQLPEEGLKFMVYLQKENIIDESGMPKERFSAEFPKEGPSILRIQQVVRGDSAAYFCASSKGTIGRGPYEQYFGPGTRLTVT.

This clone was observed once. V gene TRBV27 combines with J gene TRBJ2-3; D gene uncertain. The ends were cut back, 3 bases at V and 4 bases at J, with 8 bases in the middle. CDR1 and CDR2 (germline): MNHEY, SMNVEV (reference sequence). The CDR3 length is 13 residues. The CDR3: CASSFVRADTQYF. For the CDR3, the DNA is TGTGCCAGCAGTTTCGTTAGAGCAGATACGCAGTATTTT.

In nucleotides, the CDR3 is TGTGCCAGCAGGAAAACAGGGACCCACGAGCAGTACGTC. It translates to CASRKTGTHEQYV. The chain employs TRBV6-5 and TRBJ2-7, with D possibly being TRBD1 (6 bases). Per the germline V gene, CDR1 is MNHEY and CDR2 is SVGAGI. V was shortened by 6 bases and J by 5 bases, with 14 bases between the two germline ends. The CDR3 loop spans 13 amino acids.

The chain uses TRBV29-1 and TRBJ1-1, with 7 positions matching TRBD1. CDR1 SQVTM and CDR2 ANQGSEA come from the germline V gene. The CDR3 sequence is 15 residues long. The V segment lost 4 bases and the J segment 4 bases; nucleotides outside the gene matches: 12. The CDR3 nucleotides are TGCAGCGTTGTAGGTAGAGGGGGCGAAAGCACTGAAGCTTTCTTT. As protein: CSVVGRGGESTEAFF.

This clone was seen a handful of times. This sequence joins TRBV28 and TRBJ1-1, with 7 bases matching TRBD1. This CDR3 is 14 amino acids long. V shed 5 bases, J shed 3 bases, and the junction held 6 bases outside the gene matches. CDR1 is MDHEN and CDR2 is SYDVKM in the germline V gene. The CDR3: CASSTRTGYTEAFF. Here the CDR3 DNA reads TGTGCCAGCAGTACTAGGACAGGATACACTGAAGCTTTCTTT.

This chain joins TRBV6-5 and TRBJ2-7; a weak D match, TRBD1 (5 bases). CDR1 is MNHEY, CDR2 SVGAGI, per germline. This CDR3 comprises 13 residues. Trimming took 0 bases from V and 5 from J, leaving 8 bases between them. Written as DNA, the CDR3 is TGTGCCAGCAGTTACTCAGGGGCCCACGAGCAGTACGTC. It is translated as CASSYSGAHEQYV.

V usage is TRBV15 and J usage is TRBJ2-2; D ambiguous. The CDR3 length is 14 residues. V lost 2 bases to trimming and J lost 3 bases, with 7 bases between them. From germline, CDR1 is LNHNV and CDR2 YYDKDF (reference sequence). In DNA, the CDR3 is TGTGCCACCAGCAGACCCTACGACACCGGGGAGCTGTTTTTT. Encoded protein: CATSRPYDTGELFF.

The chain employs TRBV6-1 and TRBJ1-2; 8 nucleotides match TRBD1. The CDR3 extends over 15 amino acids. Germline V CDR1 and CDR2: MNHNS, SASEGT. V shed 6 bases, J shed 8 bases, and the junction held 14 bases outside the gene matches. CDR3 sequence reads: CASSEKIGQGRGYTF. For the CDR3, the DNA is TGTGCCAGCAGCGAAAAAATAGGACAGGGACGAGGCTACACCTTC.

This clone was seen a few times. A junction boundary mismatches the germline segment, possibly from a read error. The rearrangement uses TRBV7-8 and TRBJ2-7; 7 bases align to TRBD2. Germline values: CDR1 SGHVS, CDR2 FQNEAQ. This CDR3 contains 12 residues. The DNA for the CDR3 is TGTGCCAGCAGCTTAGGTTATGCGGGGGTCCGCTTC. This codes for CASSLGYAGVRF.

The CDR3 nucleotides are TGCGCCAGCAGCCAACGGGGGGATTTCTACAATGAGCAGTTCTTC. This translates into CASSQRGDFYNEQFF. The chain carries TRBV4-1 and TRBJ2-1; TRBD2 aligns across 7 bases. The CDR3 has 15 amino acids. The germline gives CDR1 MGHRA, CDR2 YSYEKL. V dropped 2 bases and J dropped 3; count of bases not matched to a gene: 4.

The CDR3 region is CASSLGGRASTEAFF. CDR3 nucleotide sequence: TGCGCCAGCAGCTTGGGTGGCAGGGCCAGCACTGAAGCTTTCTTT. This chain connects TRBV5-1 to TRBJ1-1, with TRBD1 as a possible D gene (5 bases). In germline, CDR1 is SGHRS, CDR2 YFSETQ. This CDR3 contains 15 residues. V was trimmed by 0 bases and J by 4 bases, leaving 13 bases between them.

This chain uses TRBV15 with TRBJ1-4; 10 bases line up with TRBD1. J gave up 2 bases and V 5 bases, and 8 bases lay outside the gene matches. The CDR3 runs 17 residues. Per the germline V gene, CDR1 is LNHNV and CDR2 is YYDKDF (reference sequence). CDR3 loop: CATSDRDRGVTNEKLFF. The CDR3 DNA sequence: TGTGCCACCAGCGACCGGGACAGGGGAGTGACTAATGAAAAACTGTTTTTT.

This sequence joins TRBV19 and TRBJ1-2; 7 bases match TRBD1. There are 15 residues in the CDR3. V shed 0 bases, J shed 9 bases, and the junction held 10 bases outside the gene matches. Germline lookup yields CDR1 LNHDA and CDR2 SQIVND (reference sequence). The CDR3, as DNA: TGTGCCAGTAGTATAGAGAAGGGGGCGACGAGGCGCTACACCTTC. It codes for CASSIEKGATRRYTF.

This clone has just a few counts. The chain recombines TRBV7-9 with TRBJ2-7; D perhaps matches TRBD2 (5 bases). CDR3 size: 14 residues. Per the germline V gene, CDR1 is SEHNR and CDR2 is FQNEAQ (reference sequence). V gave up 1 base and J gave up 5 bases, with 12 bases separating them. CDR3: CASSLERGRDEQYF. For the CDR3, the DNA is TGTGCCAGCAGCTTAGAACGGGGAAGGGACGAGCAGTACTTC.

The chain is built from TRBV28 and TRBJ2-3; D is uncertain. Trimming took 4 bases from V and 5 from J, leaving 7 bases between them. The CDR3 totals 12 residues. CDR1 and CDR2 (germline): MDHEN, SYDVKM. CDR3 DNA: TGTGCCAGCAGTTCTACTATAGATACGCAGTATTTT. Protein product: CASSSTIDTQYF.

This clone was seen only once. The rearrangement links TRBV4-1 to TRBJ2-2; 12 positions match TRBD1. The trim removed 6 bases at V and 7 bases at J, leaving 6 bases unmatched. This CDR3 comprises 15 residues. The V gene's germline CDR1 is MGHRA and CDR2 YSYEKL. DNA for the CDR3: TGCGCCAGCAGACCGGGACAGGGGGCGTTCGGGGAGCTGTTTTTT. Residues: CASRPGQGAFGELFF.

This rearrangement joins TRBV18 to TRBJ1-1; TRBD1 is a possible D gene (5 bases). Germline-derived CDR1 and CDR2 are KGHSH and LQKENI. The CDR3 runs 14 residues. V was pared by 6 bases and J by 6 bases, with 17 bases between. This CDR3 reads CASSPGLRSAEAFF. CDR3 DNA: TGTGCCAGCTCCCCGGGACTTAGGAGCGCTGAAGCTTTCTTT.

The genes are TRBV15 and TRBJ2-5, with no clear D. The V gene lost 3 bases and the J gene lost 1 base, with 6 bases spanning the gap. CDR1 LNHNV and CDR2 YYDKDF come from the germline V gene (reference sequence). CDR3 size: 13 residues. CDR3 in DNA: TGTGCCACCAGCAGCATGGCCCAAGAGACCCAGTACTTC. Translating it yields CATSSMAQETQYF.